This T cell receptor (beta chain) came from a study of blood T cell repertoires in COVID-19. The germline V and J ends were trimmed by 0 bases and 8 bases, with 11 bases remaining between them. Germline V gene data show CDR1 as MNHEY and CDR2 as SMNVEV (reference sequence). The length of the CDR3 is 15 residues. Only in-frame clones appear in the TCRdb table, and some are missing; sequencing was by immunoSEQ multiplex PCR. The sample gives 350,000 to 400,000 clones, 88% of which show up once; about 1.2% is in the top ten. The sequencing sample was made of PBMCs or T cells enriched from blood (not recorded which). The rearrangement uses TRBV27 and TRBJ1-6; D ambiguous. The sequence was collected from a woman aged 18-29 years who had recovered from COVID-19. The CDR3, as DNA: TGTGCCAGCAGTTTATCGAGGCAGCACGATTCACCCCTCCACTTT. This sequence encodes CASSLSRQHDSPLHF.